This T cell receptor (beta chain) came from a study of neurological immune-mediated disorders. With 7 bases removed from V and 4 bases from J, the gap between germline ends came to 13 bases. Germline V lookup: CDR1 SQVTM, CDR2 ANQGSEA. The CDR3 has 12 residues. This clonotype was observed many times. cDNA was made by 5'RACE with 10-nucleotide random UMIs. MiXCR, applied by TCRdb to the 5' RACE reads, yields one record per CDR3 protein. The table includes tens of thousands of distinct CDR3 sequences, around 3.6% detected once. The V gene is TRBV29-1, the J gene TRBJ1-2, with unresolved D. Sequencing was carried out using PBMCs. The clonotype originates from a woman aged 25 to 45 with multiple sclerosis. The chain's CDR3 is CSATREFYGYTF. The CDR3 DNA follows: TGCAGCGCTACCCGGGAATTCTATGGCTACACCTTC. Filled out from reference TRBV29-1 and TRBJ1-2, the complete variable domain reads SAVISQKPSRDICQRGTSLTIQCQVDSQVTMMFWYRQQPGQSLTLIATANQGSEATYESGFVIDKFPISRPNLTFSTLTVSNMSPEDSSIYLCSATREFYGYTFGSGTRLTVV.